This T cell receptor beta chain stems from a study of graft-versus-host responses after intestinal transplantation. V was pared by 1 base and J by 3 bases, with 15 bases between. The CDR3 spans 16 residues. From germline, CDR1 is LGHNA and CDR2 YNFKEQ. Points on this clone: Its specificity is unknown.

The assay was immunoSEQ multiplex PCR, and TCRdb's table has in-frame clones only and misses some. The sample holds about 88,000 clones, roughly 90% seen once. The receptor comes from a human donor who received an intestinal transplant. Sample: unstimulated CD4+ T cells sorted from spleen or lymph node cells, taken before intestinal transplant. The chain recombines TRBV4-2 with TRBJ1-1; perhaps TRBD1 as D (5 bases). CDR3 sequence (DNA): TGTGCCAGCAGCCAAGCCCATGACAGAGTTTACACTGAAGCTTTCTTT. This codes for CASSQAHDRVYTEAFF.